This T cell receptor (beta chain) was found in a study of T cells after yellow fever vaccination. Study observations and caveats: Boosting was followed by the reappearance of most primary-vaccination clones (approximately 97% CD4, 85% to 90% CD8). A limited proportion of clonotypes was detected within both the CD4 and CD8 compartments.

This clonotype was picked up many times. The antigen is not known. Germline V lookup: CDR1 SGHNT, CDR2 YYREEE (reference sequence). V gave up 1 base and J gave up 10 bases; unmatched junction bases: 5. The CDR3 is 14 amino acids. Template switching by 5'RACE produced TCR cDNA, adding a universal primer site and UMIs. TCRdb analysed the 5' RACE reads with MiXCR anew, one entry per CDR3 protein. The sample has 230,000 or so distinct CDR3 sequences, less than 7.5% seen once. This material consisted of CD4+ T cells sorted from PBMCs, taken on the day of the yellow fever booster vaccination. The source is a man aged 25 to 45 who received the YFV17D yellow fever vaccine. This rearrangement joins TRBV5-4 to TRBJ2-1, with 10 bases that match TRBD2. The CDR3 sequence: CASSLSGRASEQFF. The CDR3 DNA follows: TGTGCCAGCAGCTTGAGCGGGAGGGCTTCCGAGCAGTTCTTC.